This T cell receptor (beta chain) comes out of a study of neurological immune-mediated disorders. Overall study results and limits: The greatest degree of TCR clonal expansion was observed in HTLV-1-associated myelopathy, with the lowest in multiple sclerosis, below that of healthy controls.

With 10-nucleotide random UMIs included, cDNA was synthesized by 5'RACE. The output of every sequencing run exceeded 180 million TCR-beta sequences, derived from 15-18 subjects. TCRdb recomputed calls from the 5' RACE reads with MiXCR, one row per CDR3 protein. This table holds about 59,000 distinct CDR3 sequences, 24% found once. This clonotype has at least ten counts. Its antigen is unknown. Germline trimming cut 4 bases from V and 3 bases from J; bases unmatched to any gene: 5. The CDR3 covers 15 residues. Germline CDR1 reads SGHVS; CDR2 reads FQNEAQ. The sample's time point: technical triplicate 2. Stored at -80 C, 2 million PBMCs were the source of the unsorted libraries.

The clonotype originates from a man aged 55 to 69 with HTLV-1-associated myelopathy (HAM/TSP). The sample taken for sequencing was PBMCs. The chain carries TRBV7-8 and TRBJ2-7, with 11 bases matching TRBD1. The DNA of the CDR3 is TGTGCCAGCAGCTGGCCCGGGACAGGGGGCTACGAGCAGTACTTC. It specifies CASSWPGTGGYEQYF.